This passage covers 16 T cell receptor beta chains from one sample sequenced in a study of cytomegalovirus exposure and HLA in healthy donors. PCR amplification relied on 60 Vbeta primers (plus 13 Jbeta primers). Sequenced by immunoSEQ multiplex PCR; TCRdb stores in-frame clones only, minus some. The sample contains under 300,000 clones, approximately 70% of which appear only once. Sequencing was done on a sample of PBMCs. The origin of the receptors is a female donor in good health and CMV-seronegative.

This clone was seen more than once but under ten times. This rearrangement joins TRBV4-2 to TRBJ1-2; a weak D match, TRBD1 (5 bases). The CDR3 loop spans 14 amino acids. From germline, CDR1 is LGHNA and CDR2 YNFKEQ. Trimming removed 0 bases at V and 8 bases at J, with 13 bases between. The CDR3 reads CASSQEGTRGGYTF. CDR3 in DNA: TGTGCCAGCAGCCAAGAGGGTACAAGGGGCGGCTACACCTTC.

This clone occurred once. V usage is TRBV2 and J usage is TRBJ2-7, with 7 bases lining up with TRBD1. J was trimmed by 5 bases and V by 7 bases; bases with no gene match: 8. Germline V CDR1 and CDR2: SNHLY, FYNNEI. This CDR3 is built from 13 residues. The CDR3 DNA reads TGTGCCAGCACCGGGGACAGCCCCCACGAGCAGTACTTC. Residues: CASTGDSPHEQYF.

The CDR3: CASSAGTSHGDTQYF. DNA of the CDR3: TGTGCCAGCAGCGCCGGGACTAGCCATGGAGATACGCAGTATTTT. V and J are TRBV9 and TRBJ2-3; 9 bases are shared with TRBD2. CDR1 and CDR2 (germline): SGDLS, YYNGEE. The CDR3 covers 15 residues. J lost 5 bases, V lost 3 bases, and 7 bases had no gene match. The full variable domain, its missing parts supplied by reference TRBV9 and TRBJ2-3, is DSGVTQTPKHLITATGQRVTLRCSPRSGDLSVYWYQQSLDQGLQFLIQYYNGEERAKGNILERFSAQQFPDLHSELNLSSLELGDSALYFCASSAGTSHGDTQYFGPGTRLTVL.

For this clone: The germline gene is not matched at one end of the junction; a read error may be the cause. The chain joins TRBV7-9 to TRBJ1-5, with a possible D match to TRBD1 (6 bases). The germline gives CDR1 SEHNR, CDR2 FQNEAQ (reference sequence). CDR3 size: 14 residues. The CDR3 region has the DNA TGTTCCAGCAGCGGCCAAGCAGGGGTTCAGCCCCAGCATTTT. This encodes CSSSGQAGVQPQHF.

This clone was observed a handful of times. V is TRBV9 and J is TRBJ2-3, with 8 positions matching TRBD1. The CDR3 totals 15 residues. V shed 3 bases, J shed 3 bases, and the junction held 6 bases outside the gene matches. Germline V gene sequence: CDR1 SGDLS, CDR2 YYNGEE. This chain's CDR3 is CASSARTGQTDTQYF. DNA of the CDR3: TGTGCCAGCAGCGCCCGGACAGGGCAAACAGATACGCAGTATTTT.

This rearrangement joins TRBV6-1 to TRBJ1-5; a possible D gene is TRBD1 (5 bases). The V gene lost 4 bases and the J gene lost 3 bases, with 10 bases spanning the gap. The length of the CDR3 is 14 residues. Germline-derived CDR1 and CDR2 are MNHNS and SASEGT. The CDR3 reads CASSANRNNQPQHF. CDR3 DNA: TGTGCCAGCAGTGCTAACAGGAACAATCAGCCCCAGCATTTT.

This clone came up a few times. The chain employs TRBV9 and TRBJ2-7; TRBD1 might be the D (6 bases). CDR3 length: 14 amino acids. Trimming shortened V by 0 bases and J by 3 bases, and 10 bases separated the two germline ends. Germline CDR1 is SGDLS and CDR2 is YYNGEE. CDR3 loop: CASSVEGVGYEQYF. The CDR3 DNA reads TGTGCCAGCAGCGTAGAGGGGGTGGGCTACGAGCAGTACTTC.

The rearrangement uses TRBV10-2 and TRBJ2-5, with D tentatively TRBD2 (6 bases). CDR1 WSHSY and CDR2 SAAADI come from the germline V gene. This CDR3 has 14 amino acids. V gave up 3 bases and J gave up 5 bases, with 13 bases separating them. CDR3 in DNA: TGCGCCAGCAGTGACGTCGGGGGAGGTGAGACCCAGTACTTC. Translated: CASSDVGGGETQYF.

The J gene is TRBJ1-1, the V gene TRBV28; 8 positions match TRBD1. The CDR3 totals 15 residues. Germline V lookup: CDR1 MDHEN, CDR2 SYDVKM. Unmatched junction bases numbered 2, after V lost 2 bases and J lost 0 bases. The CDR3 DNA reads TGTGCCAGCAGTTTAAGGACAGGGTTGAACACTGAAGCTTTCTTT. As protein: CASSLRTGLNTEAFF.

This chain connects TRBV6-5 to TRBJ2-2, with a weak D call TRBD1 (8 bases). V shed 6 bases and J shed 4 bases, with 12 bases lying between them. The CDR3 sequence is 14 residues long. Germline V gene sequence: CDR1 MNHEY, CDR2 SVGAGI. Here the CDR3 reads CASRQGGATGELFF. CDR3 nucleotides: TGTGCCAGCAGACAGGGGGGGGCCACCGGGGAGCTGTTTTTT.

This clone was counted between two and nine times. The V call is TRBV5-4, the J call TRBJ1-1, with D hard to call. Deletions cut 0 bases from V and 10 bases from J, with 13 bases between. The CDR3 spans 13 residues. Germline lookup yields CDR1 SGHNT and CDR2 YYREEE (reference sequence). The chain's CDR3 is CASSLAGRAGAFF. CDR3 sequence (DNA): TGTGCCAGCAGCTTGGCGGGGAGGGCCGGAGCTTTCTTT.

The CDR3 nucleotides read TGTGCCAGCAGCGGGACAGGGAGTACTGGGGCCAACGTCCTGACTTTC. This translates into CASSGTGSTGANVLTF. The chain couples TRBV5-6 to TRBJ2-6, with TRBD1 matching over 9 bases. V shed 4 bases, J shed 2 bases, and the junction held 4 bases outside the gene matches. Looked up from germline, CDR1 is SGHDT and CDR2 is YYEEEE. This CDR3 region has 16 residues. Full variable domain (missing parts from reference TRBV5-6 and TRBJ2-6): DAGVTQSPTHLIKTRGQQVTLRCSPKSGHDTVSWYQQALGQGPQFIFQYYEEEERQRGNFPDRFSGHQFPNYSSELNVNALLLGDSALYLCASSGTGSTGANVLTFGAGSRLTVL.

The chain is built from TRBV5-4 and TRBJ2-1; TRBD2 matches at 11 bases. CDR3 size: 16 residues. V lost 4 bases to trimming and J lost 7 bases; unmatched junction nucleotides: 10. Germline lookup yields CDR1 SGHNT and CDR2 YYREEE (reference sequence). CDR3 protein: CASSPSGLAGGNEQFF. CDR3 DNA sequence: TGTGCCAGCAGCCCCTCGGGGTTAGCGGGAGGGAATGAGCAGTTCTTC.

For the CDR3, the DNA is TGTGCCACTGGGCCTTACTCTGGGGCCAACGTCCTGACTTTC. This codes for CATGPYSGANVLTF. The V gene is TRBV6-1, the J gene TRBJ2-6; no clear D gene. Germline values: CDR1 MNHNS, CDR2 SASEGT. The V end lost 10 bases, the J end lost 0 bases, and 10 bases lay between the germline ends. The CDR3 is made up of 14 amino acids.

The V gene is TRBV30, the J gene TRBJ2-5, with 7 bases fitting TRBD2. V gave up 2 bases and J gave up 6 bases; unmatched junction bases: 6. The CDR3 has 13 amino acids. CDR1 and CDR2 (germline): GTSNPN, SVGIG (reference sequence). In nucleotides, the CDR3 is TGTGCCTGGAGTTTAGGGAGGGGACAGACCCAGTACTTC. This sequence encodes CAWSLGRGQTQYF.

The V gene is TRBV28, the J gene TRBJ2-5, with TRBD2 identical over 7 bases. The CDR3 runs to 13 residues. The ends lost 1 base at V and 4 bases at J; junction bases unmatched: 0. CDR1 is MDHEN, CDR2 SYDVKM, per germline. The CDR3 nucleotides read TGTGCCAGCAGTTTATTAGCGGGAGAGACCCAGTACTTC. This encodes CASSLLAGETQYF.